This T cell receptor beta chain was retrieved from a study of beta chain features in type 1 diabetes. Study-level points and caveats: Among patients, naive, central memory and Treg TCRB repertoires appeared more similar than among healthy donors.

V lost 6 bases to trimming and J lost 2 bases, with 19 bases between them. Germline CDR1 and CDR2: SEHNR and FQNEAQ (reference sequence). The CDR3 consists of 16 residues. Since all of the isolated RNA was reverse transcribed, expressed TCRB transcripts were what got sequenced. Some clones are missing from TCRdb's copy, which holds only in-frame ones; the method was immunoSEQ multiplex PCR. Among 900,000 or so clones listed, about a sixth were seen once. This clone was detected a few times. Its target is unknown. This TCR came from a woman younger than 30 in good health. The sample taken for sequencing was naive CD4+ T cells from blood. The chain joins TRBV7-9 to TRBJ2-5; D possibly corresponds to TRBD1 (5 bases). The chain's CDR3 is CASSPIRRGEQETQYF. CDR3 sequence (DNA): TGTGCCAGCAGTCCTATCCGAAGGGGTGAACAAGAGACCCAGTACTTC.